Listed below are T cell receptor beta chains from one sample, sequenced in a study of shared clonotypes between healthy human individuals. Here immunoSEQ multiplex PCR was the method, and the copy in TCRdb shows in-frame clones only, minus some. The table has 90,000 to 100,000 clones, roughly half seen once; the top ten hold around 15%. Sample: PBMCs. These receptors were obtained from a middle-aged woman in good health. Some clones in this sample may be carry-over from other donors' samples. Both conserved end residues are part of each CDR3. The D gene is left open where the match is weak. Some rows have no size entry. The others give once, few or many, or a class for an expanded clone.

d_gene,len,abundance,j_gene,v_gene,CDR3aa,CDR3nt
NA,13,NA,TRBJ2-5,TRBV5-4,CASSLGQIETQYF,TGTGCCAGCAGCTTGGGACAGATAGAGACCCAGTACTTC
NA,16,NA,TRBJ1-5,TRBV5-1,CASSPGGVEPNQPQHF,TGCGCCAGCAGCCCCGGAGGGGTAGAGCCCAATCAGCCCCAGCATTTT
NA,13,few,TRBJ1-3,TRBV29-1,CSVVVGAGNTIYF,TGCAGCGTCGTAGTAGGGGCTGGAAACACCATATATTTT
NA,14,many,TRBJ1-5,TRBV15,CATSWAYSNQPQHF,TGTGCCACCAGCTGGGCGTATAGCAATCAGCCCCAGCATTTT
NA,13,once,TRBJ2-3,TRBV30,CAWRRPGTDTQYF,TGTGCCTGGAGACGGCCAGGCACAGATACGCAGTATTTT
TRBD2,18,NA,TRBJ2-7,TRBV27,CASSRGTGTSGSSLPQYF,TGTGCCAGCAGTAGGGGGACCGGGACTAGCGGGAGTAGCCTTCCGCAGTACTTC
NA,14,NA,TRBJ2-3,TRBV28,CASTQGWSTDTQYF,TGTGCCAGCACACAGGGATGGAGCACAGATACGCAGTATTTT
TRBD2,16,NA,TRBJ2-7,TRBV19,CASSILSDGGAYEQYF,TGTGCCAGTAGTATCCTAAGCGATGGGGGGGCCTACGAGCAGTACTTC
TRBD1,13,NA,TRBJ1-5,TRBV4-3,CASRYKSAGTEHF,TGCGCCAGCAGGTATAAATCTGCCGGGACAGAACATTTT
NA,14,NA,TRBJ1-1,TRBV28,CASAPPGRHTEAFF,TGTGCCAGCGCCCCCCCAGGTCGCCACACTGAAGCTTTCTTT
NA,14,NA,TRBJ1-1,TRBV25-1,CASSENMRVTEAFF,TGTGCCAGCAGTGAAAACATGAGGGTGACTGAAGCCTTCTTT
TRBD2,14,NA,TRBJ2-2,TRBV30,CAWMGLGNTGELFF,TGTGCCTGGATGGGACTAGGGAACACCGGGGAGCTGTTTTTT
NA,15,few,TRBJ1-1,TRBV7-9,CASSLDRAGLTEAFF,TGTGCCAGCAGCCTAGATCGGGCAGGGTTAACTGAAGCTTTCTTT
TRBD2,13,NA,TRBJ2-3,TRBV7-9,CASSSTSDATQYF,TGTGCCAGCAGCTCGACTAGCGACGCTACGCAGTATTTT
NA,11,NA,TRBJ2-7,TRBV6-1,CASGREYEQYF,TGTGCCAGTGGAAGGGAGTACGAGCAGTACTTC
TRBD2,14,few,TRBJ2-2,TRBV10-2,CASRGAGDFGELFF,TGCGCCAGCAGGGGAGCGGGAGATTTCGGGGAGCTGTTTTTT
NA,14,few,TRBJ1-5,TRBV4-1,CASSQTGLNQPQHF,TGCGCCAGCAGCCAAACAGGCTTGAATCAGCCCCAGCATTTT
NA,14,NA,TRBJ2-7,TRBV5-6,CASSPGEFASEQYF,TGTGCCAGCAGCCCCGGGGAGTTTGCCTCCGAGCAGTACTTC
NA,14,once,TRBJ2-5,TRBV7-9,CASSFIVRGETQYF,TGTGCCAGCAGCTTTATCGTCCGGGGGGAGACCCAGTACTTC
NA,16,NA,TRBJ2-5,TRBV7-9,CASSLALGVLQETQYF,TGTGCCAGCAGCTTAGCGTTAGGGGTCCTCCAAGAGACCCAGTACTTC
NA,13,NA,TRBJ2-7,TRBV9,CASSAQGFDEQYF,TGTGCCAGCAGCGCACAGGGCTTTGACGAGCAGTACTTC
NA,21,NA,TRBJ2-7,TRBV21-1,CASSKDKKNSWAGGPRDEQYF,TGTGCCAGCAGCAAAGACAAGAAGAACAGTTGGGCGGGAGGGCCTAGGGACGAGCAGTACTTC
NA,12,many,TRBJ2-7,TRBV28,CASSLLAYEQYF,TGTGCCAGCAGTTTATTGGCTTACGAGCAGTACTTC
TRBD2,14,many,TRBJ2-1,TRBV4-1,CASSLRLAGERQFF,TGCGCCAGCAGCCTCCGACTAGCGGGAGAAAGGCAGTTCTTC
NA,15,NA,TRBJ2-2,TRBV30,CAWGVFPRSTGELFF,TGTGCCTGGGGTGTATTCCCCAGAAGCACCGGGGAGCTGTTTTTT
NA,16,NA,TRBJ1-4,TRBV4-2,CASSLAPAKMNEKLFF,TGTGCCAGCAGCTTGGCCCCCGCGAAGATGAATGAAAAACTGTTTTTT
NA,13,many,TRBJ2-7,TRBV28,CASSQGWGREQYF,TGTGCCAGCAGTCAGGGCTGGGGTCGCGAGCAGTACTTC
NA,18,NA,TRBJ2-6,TRBV25-1,CASSEFNSPSSGTNVLTF,TGTGCCAGCAGTGAATTTAACAGCCCAAGCTCTGGGACCAACGTCCTGACTTTC
NA,17,many,TRBJ2-1,TRBV7-9,CASSLEIIGVSYNEQFF,TGTGCCAGCAGCTTAGAGATCATCGGGGTATCATACAATGAGCAGTTCTTC
NA,13,NA,TRBJ2-3,TRBV5-1,CASSLGSTDTQYF,TGCGCCAGCAGCTTGGGTTCAACAGATACGCAGTATTTT
NA,16,many,TRBJ2-6,TRBV28,CASSLLRDTGANVLTF,TGTGCCAGCAGTTTATTACGGGATACTGGGGCCAACGTCCTGACTTTC
NA,13,few,TRBJ2-5,TRBV18,CASSPRAQETQYF,TGTGCCAGCTCACCACGGGCCCAAGAGACCCAGTACTTC
TRBD1,14,NA,TRBJ1-1,TRBV5-1,CASSGDSLNTEAFF,TGCGCCAGCAGCGGGGACAGTTTGAACACTGAAGCTTTCTTT
NA,14,once,TRBJ2-3,TRBV2,CASSENGRTDTQYF,TGTGCCAGCAGTGAGAACGGGCGCACAGATACGCAGTATTTT
NA,14,NA,TRBJ1-1,TRBV18,CASSPRGSYTEAFF,TGTGCCAGCTCACCACGGGGCAGCTACACTGAAGCTTTCTTT
NA,14,once,TRBJ2-5,TRBV7-6,CASSLIYRQETQYF,TGTGCCAGCAGCTTAATATACCGACAAGAGACCCAGTACTTC
TRBD2,15,NA,TRBJ2-1,TRBV7-3,CASSVTHLGGNEQFF,TGTGCCAGCAGCGTGACACATCTGGGAGGGAATGAGCAGTTCTTC
NA,11,many,TRBJ1-3,TRBV30,CAWSLRDTIYF,TGTGCCTGGAGTCTGAGGGACACCATATATTTT
TRBD2,16,NA,TRBJ2-7,TRBV5-6,CASSRGALAGGYEQYF,TGTGCCAGCAGCCGGGGCGCACTAGCGGGGGGATATGAGCAGTACTTC
NA,17,NA,TRBJ2-7,TRBV21-1,CASSKGVWSGRVYEQYF,TGTGCCAGCAGCAAAGGGGTTTGGAGCGGGAGGGTATACGAGCAGTACTTC
NA,11,NA,TRBJ2-3,TRBV20-1,CSASPEDTQYF,TGCAGTGCTAGCCCAGAAGATACGCAGTATTTT
TRBD2,15,NA,TRBJ2-7,TRBV4-2,CASSQILAGDGEQYF,TGTGCCAGCAGCCAGATACTAGCGGGAGATGGCGAGCAGTACTTC
TRBD1,14,many,TRBJ1-2,TRBV5-1,CASSTGQGVYGYTF,TGCGCCAGCAGCACCGGACAGGGGGTTTATGGCTACACCTTC
NA,16,many,TRBJ2-5,TRBV5-1,CASRRTPAEGMKTQYF,TGCGCCAGCAGGAGGACCCCAGCGGAGGGCATGAAGACCCAGTACTTC
TRBD1,12,NA,TRBJ1-2,TRBV2,CAAGTGEGGYTF,TGTGCCGCCGGGACAGGGGAGGGTGGCTACACCTTC
NA,15,few,TRBJ1-2,TRBV2,CASRAGTSTNYGYTF,TGTGCGAGTCGAGCCGGGACCTCCACTAACTATGGCTACACCTTC
NA,13,NA,TRBJ1-3,TRBV2,CASSAGSGNTIYF,TGTGCCAGCAGTGCGGGATCTGGAAACACCATATATTTT